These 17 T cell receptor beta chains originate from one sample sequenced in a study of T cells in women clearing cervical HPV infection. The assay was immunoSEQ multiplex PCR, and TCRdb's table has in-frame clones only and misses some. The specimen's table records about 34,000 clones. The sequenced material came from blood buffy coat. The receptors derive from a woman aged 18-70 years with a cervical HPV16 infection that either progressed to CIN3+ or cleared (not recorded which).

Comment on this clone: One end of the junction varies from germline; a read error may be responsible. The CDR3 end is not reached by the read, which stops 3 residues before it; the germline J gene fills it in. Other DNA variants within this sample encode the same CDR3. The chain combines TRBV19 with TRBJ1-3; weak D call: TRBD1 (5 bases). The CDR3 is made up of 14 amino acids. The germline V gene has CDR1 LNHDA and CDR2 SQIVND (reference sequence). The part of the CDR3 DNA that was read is TGTGCCAGTACCCCCGGGGGAAGTGGAAACACA. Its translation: CASTPGGSGNT. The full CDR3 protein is CASTPGGSGNTIYF.

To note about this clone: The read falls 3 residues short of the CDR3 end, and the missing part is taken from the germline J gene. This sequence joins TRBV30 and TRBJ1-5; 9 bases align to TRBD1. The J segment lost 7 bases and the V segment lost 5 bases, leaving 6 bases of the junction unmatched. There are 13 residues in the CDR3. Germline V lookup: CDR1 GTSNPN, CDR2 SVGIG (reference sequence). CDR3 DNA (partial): TGTGCCTGGGGGACAGGGTCCCGGCAGCCC. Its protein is CAWGTGSRQP. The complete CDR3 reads CAWGTGSRQPQHF.

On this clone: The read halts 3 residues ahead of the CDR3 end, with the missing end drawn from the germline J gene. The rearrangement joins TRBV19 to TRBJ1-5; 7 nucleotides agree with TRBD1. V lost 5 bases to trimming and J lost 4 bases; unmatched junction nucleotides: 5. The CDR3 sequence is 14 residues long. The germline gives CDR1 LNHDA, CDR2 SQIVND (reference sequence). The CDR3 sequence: CASSVGGWNQPQHF. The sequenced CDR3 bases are TGTGCCAGTAGTGTAGGGGGCTGGAATCAGCCC. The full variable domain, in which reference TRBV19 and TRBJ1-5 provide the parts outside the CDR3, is DGGITQSPKYLFRKEGQNVTLSCEQNLNHDAMYWYRQDPGQGLRLIYYSQIVNDFQKGDIAEGYSVSREKKESFPLTVTSAQKNPTAFYLCASSVGGWNQPQHFGDGTRLSIL.

The DNA read from the CDR3 is TGCGCCAGCAGCCGCGAGCCGACCAGGGAGACC. As protein: CASSREPTRET. The full CDR3 protein is CASSREPTRETQYF. V usage is TRBV5-1 and J usage is TRBJ2-5; the D is unclear. The CDR3 end lies 3 residues beyond the end of the read and is filled in from the germline J gene. Trimming removed 4 bases from V and 5 bases from J, with 15 bases in between. The CDR3 covers 14 residues. Germline loops: CDR1 SGHRS, CDR2 YFSETQ.

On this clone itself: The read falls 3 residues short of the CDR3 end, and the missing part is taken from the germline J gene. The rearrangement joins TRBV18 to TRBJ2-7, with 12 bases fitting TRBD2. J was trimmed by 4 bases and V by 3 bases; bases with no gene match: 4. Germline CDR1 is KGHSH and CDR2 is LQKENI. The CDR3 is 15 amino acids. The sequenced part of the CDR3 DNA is TGTGCCAGCTCACCCGGGACTAGCGGGCTTTACGAG. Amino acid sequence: CASSPGTSGLYE. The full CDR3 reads CASSPGTSGLYEQYF. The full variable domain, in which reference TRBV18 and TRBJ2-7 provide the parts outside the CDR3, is NAGVMQNPRHLVRRRGQEARLRCSPMKGHSHVYWYRQLPEEGLKFMVYLQKENIIDESGMPKERFSAEFPKEGPSILRIQQVVRGDSAAYFCASSPGTSGLYEQYFGPGTRLTVT.

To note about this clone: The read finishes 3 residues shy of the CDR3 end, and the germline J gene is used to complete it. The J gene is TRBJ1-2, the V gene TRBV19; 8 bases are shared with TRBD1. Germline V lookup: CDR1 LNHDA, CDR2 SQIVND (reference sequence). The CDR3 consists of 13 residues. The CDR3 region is CASSIRGLDDYTF. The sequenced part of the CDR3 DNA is TGTGCCAGTAGTATCAGGGGGCTCGACGAC.

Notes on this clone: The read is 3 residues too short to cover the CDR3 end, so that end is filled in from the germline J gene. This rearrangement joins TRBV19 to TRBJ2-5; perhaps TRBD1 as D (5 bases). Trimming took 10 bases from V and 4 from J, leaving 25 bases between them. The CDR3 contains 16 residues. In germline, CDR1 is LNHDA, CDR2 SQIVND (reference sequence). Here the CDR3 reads CATSPWTLSTPETQYF. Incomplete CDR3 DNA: TGTGCCACCTCTCCCTGGACACTAAGTACACCAGAGACC.

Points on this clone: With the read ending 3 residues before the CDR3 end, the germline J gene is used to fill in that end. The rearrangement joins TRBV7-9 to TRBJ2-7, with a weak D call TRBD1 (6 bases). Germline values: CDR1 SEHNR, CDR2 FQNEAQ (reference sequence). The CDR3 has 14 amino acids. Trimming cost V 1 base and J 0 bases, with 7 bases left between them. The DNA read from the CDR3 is TGTGCCAGCAGCTTAGGGGGGCGCTCCTACGAG. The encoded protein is CASSLGGRSYE. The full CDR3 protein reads CASSLGGRSYEQYF.

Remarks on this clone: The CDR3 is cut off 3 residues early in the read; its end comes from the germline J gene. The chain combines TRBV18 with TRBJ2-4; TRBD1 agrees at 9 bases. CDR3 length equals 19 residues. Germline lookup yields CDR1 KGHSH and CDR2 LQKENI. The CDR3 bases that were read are TGTGCCAGCTCACCACCGATTGGACAGGGGCGGCGGGGTAGGGATGGT. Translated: CASSPPIGQGRRGRDG. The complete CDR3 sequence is CASSPPIGQGRRGRDGQYF.

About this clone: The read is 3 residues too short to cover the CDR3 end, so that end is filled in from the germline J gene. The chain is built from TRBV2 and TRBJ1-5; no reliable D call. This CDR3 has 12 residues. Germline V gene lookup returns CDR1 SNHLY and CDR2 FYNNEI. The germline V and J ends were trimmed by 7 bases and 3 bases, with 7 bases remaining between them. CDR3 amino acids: CASTGNNQPQHF. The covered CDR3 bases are TGTGCCAGCACAGGAAACAATCAGCCC.

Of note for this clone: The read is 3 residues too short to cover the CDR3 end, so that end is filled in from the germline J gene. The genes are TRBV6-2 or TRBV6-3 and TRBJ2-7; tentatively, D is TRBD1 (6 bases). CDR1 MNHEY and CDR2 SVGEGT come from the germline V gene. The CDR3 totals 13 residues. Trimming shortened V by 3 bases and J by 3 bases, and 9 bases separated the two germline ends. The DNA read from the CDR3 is TGTGCCAGCAGTTATACAGGGTTCTACGAG. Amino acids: CASSYTGFYE. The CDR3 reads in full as CASSYTGFYEQYF.

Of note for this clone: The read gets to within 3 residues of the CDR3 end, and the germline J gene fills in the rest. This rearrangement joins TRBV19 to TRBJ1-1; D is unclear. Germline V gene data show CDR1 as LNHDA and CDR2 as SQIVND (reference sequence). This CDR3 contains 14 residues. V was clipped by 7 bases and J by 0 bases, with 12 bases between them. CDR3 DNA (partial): TGTGCCAGTACCCCTGGCCAGGTGAACACTGAA. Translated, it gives CASTPGQVNTE. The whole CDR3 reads CASTPGQVNTEAFF.

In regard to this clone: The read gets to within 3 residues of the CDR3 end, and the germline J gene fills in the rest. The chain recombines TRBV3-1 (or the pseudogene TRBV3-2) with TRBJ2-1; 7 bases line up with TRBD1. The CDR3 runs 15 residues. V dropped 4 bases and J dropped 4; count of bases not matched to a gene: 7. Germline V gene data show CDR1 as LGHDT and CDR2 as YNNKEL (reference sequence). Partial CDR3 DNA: TGTGCCAGCAGCCTAAAAGGGGGCGGGTACAATGAG. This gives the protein CASSLKGGGYNE. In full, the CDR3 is CASSLKGGGYNEQFF.

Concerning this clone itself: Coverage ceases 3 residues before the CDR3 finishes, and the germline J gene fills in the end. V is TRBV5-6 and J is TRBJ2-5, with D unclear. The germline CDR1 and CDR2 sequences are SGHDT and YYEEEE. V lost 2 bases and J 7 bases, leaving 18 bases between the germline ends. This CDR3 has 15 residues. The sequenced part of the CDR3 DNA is TGTGCCAGCAGCTTCCCCTCAAACACCCAATGGACC. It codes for CASSFPSNTQWT. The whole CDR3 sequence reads CASSFPSNTQWTQYF.

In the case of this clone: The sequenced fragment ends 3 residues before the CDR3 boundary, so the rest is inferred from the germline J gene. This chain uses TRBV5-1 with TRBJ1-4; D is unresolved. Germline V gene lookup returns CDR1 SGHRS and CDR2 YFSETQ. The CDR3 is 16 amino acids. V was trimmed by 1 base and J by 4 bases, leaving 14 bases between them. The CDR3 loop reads CASSLRGAAVNEKLFF. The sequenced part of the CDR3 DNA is TGCGCCAGCAGCTTGCGTGGCGCGGCCGTTAATGAAAAA.

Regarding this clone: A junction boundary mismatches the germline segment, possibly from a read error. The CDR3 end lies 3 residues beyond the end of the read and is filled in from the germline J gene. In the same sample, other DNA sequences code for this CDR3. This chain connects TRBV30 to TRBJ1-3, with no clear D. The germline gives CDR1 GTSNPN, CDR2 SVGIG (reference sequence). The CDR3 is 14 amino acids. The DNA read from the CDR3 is TGTGCCTCCGCCCCGGGTAGGCTAAGAAACACA. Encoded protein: CASAPGRLRNT. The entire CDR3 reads CASAPGRLRNTIYF.

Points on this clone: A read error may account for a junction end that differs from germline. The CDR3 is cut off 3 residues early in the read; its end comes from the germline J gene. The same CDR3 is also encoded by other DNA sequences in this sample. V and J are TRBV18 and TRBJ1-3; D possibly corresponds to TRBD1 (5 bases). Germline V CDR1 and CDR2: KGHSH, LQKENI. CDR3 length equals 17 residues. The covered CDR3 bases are TGTGCCAGCTCACCATTTAAAGGGACTCTCTCTGGAAACACG. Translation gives CASSPFKGTLSGNT. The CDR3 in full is CASSPFKGTLSGNTIYF.